These T cell receptor beta chains were read from a single sample in a study of response to subunit inactivated influenza vaccine. TCRdb independently ran MiXCR on the RT-PCR reads; one entry per CDR3 protein. This table holds around 580,000 distinct CDR3 sequences, 12% found once. The source was PBMCs from blood, collected on the day of vaccination. These receptors were obtained from a man aged 50 or older who received an inactivated influenza vaccine. Both conserved end residues are part of each CDR3. The order of the fields is V gene, D gene, J gene, clone size, CDR3 protein, CDR3 DNA. D genes are given only for firm matches. Rows give clone size only sometimes, using once, few, many, or a class for an expanded clone.

TRBV27	TRBD1	TRBJ2-4	.	CASSFLGGGRGAKNIQYF	TGTGCCAGCAGTTTCCTTGGTGGGGGCAGGGGGGCCAAAAACATTCAGTACTTC
TRBV5-1	TRBD2	TRBJ2-3	many	CASSLTLAGADTDTQYF	TGCGCCAGCAGCTTGACCCTAGCGGGAGCAGACACAGATACGCAGTATTTT
TRBV5-1	.	TRBJ2-1	few	CASSTGGTGLRTGGLRNEQFF	TGCGCCAGCAGCACAGGGGGGACAGGCCTTAGGACGGGAGGGTTGCGGAATGAGCAGTTCTTC
TRBV15	.	TRBJ1-1	many	CATSRDGALGQKAFF	TGTGCCACCAGCAGAGATGGGGCATTAGGACAGAAGGCTTTCTTT
TRBV4-1	TRBD2	TRBJ2-5	.	CASSQDLLTSGFQETQYF	TGCGCCAGCAGCCAAGATCTATTGACTAGCGGGTTCCAAGAGACCCAGTACTTC
TRBV12-3/TRBV12-4	.	TRBJ2-1	few	CASTNSFGGESPYNEQFF	TGTGCCAGCACCAACTCGTTTGGGGGAGAGTCTCCCTACAATGAGCAGTTCTTC
TRBV6-2/TRBV6-3	.	TRBJ2-1	.	CATWEAGSSYNEQFF	TGTGCCACCTGGGAGGCGGGAAGCTCCTACAATGAGCAGTTCTTC
TRBV7-9	.	TRBJ2-3	many	CASSLDLGADTQYF	TGTGCCAGCAGCTTAGATCTGGGGGCAGATACGCAGTATTTT
TRBV27	TRBD1	TRBJ2-7	.	CASSFTRDSYEQYF	TGTGCCAGCAGTTTCACCCGGGACAGCTACGAGCAGTACTTC
TRBV20-1	.	TRBJ2-1	few	CSARGGAFGNEQFF	TGCAGTGCTAGGGGCGGGGCGTTCGGAAATGAGCAGTTCTTC
TRBV7-6	TRBD1	TRBJ2-7	.	CASSSRDRNEQYF	TGTGCCAGCAGCTCCCGGGACAGGAACGAGCAGTACTTC
TRBV20-1	TRBD2	TRBJ2-5	few	CSAKKFSGRAEETQYF	TGCAGTGCTAAAAAATTTAGCGGGAGGGCCGAAGAGACCCAGTACTTC
TRBV28	.	TRBJ1-6	.	CASSPGLGNSPLHF	TGTGCCAGCAGTCCGGGACTAGGCAATTCACCCCTCCACTTT